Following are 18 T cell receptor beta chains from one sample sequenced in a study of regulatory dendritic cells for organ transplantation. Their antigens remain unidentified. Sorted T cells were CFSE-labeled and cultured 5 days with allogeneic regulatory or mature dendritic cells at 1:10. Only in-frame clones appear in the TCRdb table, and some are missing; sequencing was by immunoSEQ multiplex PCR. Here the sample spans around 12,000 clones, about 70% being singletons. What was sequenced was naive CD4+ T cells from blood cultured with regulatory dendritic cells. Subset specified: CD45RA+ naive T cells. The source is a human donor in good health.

The CDR3 bases are TGTGCCAGCAGACCGGGACAGGGGTACACTGAAGCTTTCTTT. It encodes CASRPGQGYTEAFF. The V and J genes are TRBV2 and TRBJ1-1; 10 bases map to TRBD1. The V segment lost 6 bases and the J segment 3 bases; nucleotides outside the gene matches: 4. There are 14 residues in the CDR3. Germline V gene sequence: CDR1 SNHLY, CDR2 FYNNEI.

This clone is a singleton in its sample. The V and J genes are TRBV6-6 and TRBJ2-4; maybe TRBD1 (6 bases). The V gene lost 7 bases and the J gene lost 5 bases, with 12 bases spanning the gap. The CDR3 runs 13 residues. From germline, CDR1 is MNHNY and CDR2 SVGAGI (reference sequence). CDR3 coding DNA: TGTGCCAGCACCCCGGGACAAGAAAACATTCAGTACTTC. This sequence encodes CASTPGQENIQYF.

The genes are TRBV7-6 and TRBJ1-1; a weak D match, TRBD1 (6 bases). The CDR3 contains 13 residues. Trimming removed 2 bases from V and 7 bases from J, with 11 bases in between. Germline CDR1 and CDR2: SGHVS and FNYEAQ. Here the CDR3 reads CASSLTGQSEAFF. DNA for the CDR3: TGTGCCAGCAGCTTAACCGGACAGAGTGAAGCTTTCTTT.

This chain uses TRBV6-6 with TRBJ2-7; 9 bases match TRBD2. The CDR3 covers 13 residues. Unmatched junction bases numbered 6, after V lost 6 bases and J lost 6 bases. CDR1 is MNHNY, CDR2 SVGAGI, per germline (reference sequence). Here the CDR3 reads CASRSSGAGEQYF. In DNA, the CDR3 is TGTGCCAGCAGATCTAGCGGGGCCGGCGAGCAGTACTTC.

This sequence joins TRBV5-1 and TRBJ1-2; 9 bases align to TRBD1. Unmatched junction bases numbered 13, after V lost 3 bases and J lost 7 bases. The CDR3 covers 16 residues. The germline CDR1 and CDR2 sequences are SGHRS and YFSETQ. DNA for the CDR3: TGCGCCAGCAGCTCCCAGGGACAGGGACATTCCGGTGGCTACACCTTC. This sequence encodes CASSSQGQGHSGGYTF.

CDR3 DNA sequence: TGTGCCAGCAGCGTAGCGTACGTAGGGAGCACTGAAGCTTTCTTT. Encoded protein: CASSVAYVGSTEAFF. The V gene is TRBV9, the J gene TRBJ1-1; no firm D call. This CDR3 comprises 15 residues. From germline, CDR1 is SGDLS and CDR2 YYNGEE. Trimming took 0 bases from V and 4 from J, leaving 13 bases between them.

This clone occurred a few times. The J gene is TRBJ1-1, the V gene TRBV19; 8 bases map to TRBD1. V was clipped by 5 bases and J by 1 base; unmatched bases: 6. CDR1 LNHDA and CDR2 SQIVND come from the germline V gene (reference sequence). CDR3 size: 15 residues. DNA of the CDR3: TGTGCCAGTAGTTTCCTCAGGGGGCCGAACACTGAAGCTTTCTTT. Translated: CASSFLRGPNTEAFF.

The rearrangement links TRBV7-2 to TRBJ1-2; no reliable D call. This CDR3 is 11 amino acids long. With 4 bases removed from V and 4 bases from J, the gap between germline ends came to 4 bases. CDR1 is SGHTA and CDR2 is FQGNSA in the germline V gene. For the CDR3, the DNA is TGTGCCAGCAGCTCGAGCTATGGCTACACCTTC. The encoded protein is CASSSSYGYTF.

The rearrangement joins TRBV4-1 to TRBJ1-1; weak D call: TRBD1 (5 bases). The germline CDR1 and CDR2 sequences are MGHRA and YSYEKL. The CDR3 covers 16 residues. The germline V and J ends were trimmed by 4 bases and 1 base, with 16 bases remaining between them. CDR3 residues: CASSPQDGGRNTEAFF. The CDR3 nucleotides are TGCGCCAGCAGCCCCCAAGACGGGGGTAGGAACACTGAAGCTTTCTTT.

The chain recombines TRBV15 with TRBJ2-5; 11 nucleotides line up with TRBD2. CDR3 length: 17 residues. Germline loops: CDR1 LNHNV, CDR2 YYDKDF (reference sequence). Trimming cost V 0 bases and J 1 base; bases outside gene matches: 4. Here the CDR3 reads CATSRDTLAGAQETQYF. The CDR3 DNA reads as TGTGCCACCAGCAGAGATACACTAGCGGGGGCCCAAGAGACCCAGTACTTC.

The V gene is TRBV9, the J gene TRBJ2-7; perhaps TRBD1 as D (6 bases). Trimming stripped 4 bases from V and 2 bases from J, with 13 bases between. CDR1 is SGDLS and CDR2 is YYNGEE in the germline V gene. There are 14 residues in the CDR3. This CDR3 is CASSPQTGAYEQYF. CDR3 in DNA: TGTGCCAGCAGCCCGCAGACAGGCGCCTACGAGCAGTACTTC.

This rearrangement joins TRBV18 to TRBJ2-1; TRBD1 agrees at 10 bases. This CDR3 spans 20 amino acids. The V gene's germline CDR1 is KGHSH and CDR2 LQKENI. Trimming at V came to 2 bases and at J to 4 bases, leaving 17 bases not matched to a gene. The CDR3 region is CASSPGPGQGSAKGYNEQFF. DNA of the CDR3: TGTGCCAGCTCACCAGGCCCGGGACAGGGGTCCGCGAAGGGGTACAATGAGCAGTTCTTC.

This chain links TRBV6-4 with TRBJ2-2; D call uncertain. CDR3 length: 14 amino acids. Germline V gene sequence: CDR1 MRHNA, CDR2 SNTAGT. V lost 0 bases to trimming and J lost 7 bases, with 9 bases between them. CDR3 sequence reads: CASSDSIVSGELFF. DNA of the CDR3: TGTGCCAGCAGTGACTCGATTGTCAGCGGGGAGCTGTTTTTT.

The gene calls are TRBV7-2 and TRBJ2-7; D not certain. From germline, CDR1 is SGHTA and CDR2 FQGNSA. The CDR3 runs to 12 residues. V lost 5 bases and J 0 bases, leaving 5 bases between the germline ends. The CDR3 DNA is TGTGCCAGCAGCCGTAGCTCCTACGAGCAGTACTTC. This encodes CASSRSSYEQYF.

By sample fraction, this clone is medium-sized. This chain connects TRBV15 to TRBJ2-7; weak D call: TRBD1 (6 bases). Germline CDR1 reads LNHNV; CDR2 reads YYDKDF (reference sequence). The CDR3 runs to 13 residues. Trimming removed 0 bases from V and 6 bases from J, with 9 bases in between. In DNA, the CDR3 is TGTGCCACCAGCAGAGATCTAGGGGGCGAGCAGTACTTC. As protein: CATSRDLGGEQYF.

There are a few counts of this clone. The chain's CDR3 is CATSRRDEEQYF. In DNA, the CDR3 is TGTGCCACCAGCAGACGCGATGAGGAGCAGTACTTC. The chain employs TRBV15 and TRBJ2-7, with D unresolved. The CDR3 length is 12 residues. V lost 2 bases to trimming and J lost 7 bases, with 9 bases between them. Per germline, CDR1 LNHNV and CDR2 YYDKDF (reference sequence).

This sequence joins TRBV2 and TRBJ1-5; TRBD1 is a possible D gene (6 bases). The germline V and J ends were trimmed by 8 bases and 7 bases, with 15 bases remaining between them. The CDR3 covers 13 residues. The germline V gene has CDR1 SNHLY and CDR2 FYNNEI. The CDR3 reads CASGGRGEQPQHF. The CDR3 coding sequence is TGTGCCAGCGGTGGCAGGGGCGAACAGCCCCAGCATTTT.

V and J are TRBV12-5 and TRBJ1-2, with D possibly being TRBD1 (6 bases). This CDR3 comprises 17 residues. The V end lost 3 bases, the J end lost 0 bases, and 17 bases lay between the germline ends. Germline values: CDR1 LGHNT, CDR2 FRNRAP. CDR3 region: CASGFLSGESTNYGYTF. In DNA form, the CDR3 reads TGTGCTAGTGGTTTCTTATCAGGGGAGTCCACTAACTATGGCTACACCTTC.